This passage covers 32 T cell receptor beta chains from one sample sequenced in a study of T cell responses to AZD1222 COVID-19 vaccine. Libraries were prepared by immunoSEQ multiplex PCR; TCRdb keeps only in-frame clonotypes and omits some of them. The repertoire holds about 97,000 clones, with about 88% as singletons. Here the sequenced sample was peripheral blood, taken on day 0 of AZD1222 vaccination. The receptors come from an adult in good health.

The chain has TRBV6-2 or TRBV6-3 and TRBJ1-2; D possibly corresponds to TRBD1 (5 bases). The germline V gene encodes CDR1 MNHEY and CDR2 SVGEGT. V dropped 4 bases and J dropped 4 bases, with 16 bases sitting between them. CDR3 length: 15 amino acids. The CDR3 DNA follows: TGTGCCAGCAGTTGGGCAGGGCCCCCTCTCTATGGCTACACCTTC. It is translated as CASSWAGPPLYGYTF.

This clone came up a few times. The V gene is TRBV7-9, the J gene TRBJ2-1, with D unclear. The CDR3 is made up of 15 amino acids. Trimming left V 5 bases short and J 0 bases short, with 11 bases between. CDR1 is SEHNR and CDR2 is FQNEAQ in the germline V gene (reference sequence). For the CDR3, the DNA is TGTGCCAGCAGCCCCTTGTTTAGCTCCTACAATGAGCAGTTCTTC. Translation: CASSPLFSSYNEQFF.

The CDR3 reads CAISGSINYGYTF. For the CDR3, the DNA is TGTGCCATCAGTGGGTCCATTAACTATGGCTACACCTTC. The rearrangement links TRBV10-3 to TRBJ1-2; D is ambiguous. Trimming shortened V by 4 bases and J by 1 base, and 7 bases separated the two germline ends. Germline CDR1 and CDR2: ENHRY and SYGVKD. The CDR3 consists of 13 residues.

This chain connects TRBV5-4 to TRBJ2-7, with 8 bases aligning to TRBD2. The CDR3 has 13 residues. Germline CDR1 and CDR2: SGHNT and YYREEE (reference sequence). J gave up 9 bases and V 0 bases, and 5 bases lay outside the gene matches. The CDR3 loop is CASSLVTSVVQYF. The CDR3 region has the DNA TGTGCCAGCAGCTTGGTGACTAGCGTGGTGCAGTACTTC.

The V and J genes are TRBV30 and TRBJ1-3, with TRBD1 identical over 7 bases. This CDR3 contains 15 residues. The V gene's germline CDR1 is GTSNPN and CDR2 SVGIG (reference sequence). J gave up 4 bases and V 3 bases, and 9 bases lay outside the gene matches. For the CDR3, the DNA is TGTGCCTGGAGCGAACATACAGGGGAAGGAAACACCATATATTTT. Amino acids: CAWSEHTGEGNTIYF.

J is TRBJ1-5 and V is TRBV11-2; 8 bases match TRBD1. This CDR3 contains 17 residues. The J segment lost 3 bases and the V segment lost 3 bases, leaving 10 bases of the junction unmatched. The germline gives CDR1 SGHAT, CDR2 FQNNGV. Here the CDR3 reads CASSFTSGTGDNQPQHF. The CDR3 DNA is TGTGCCAGCAGCTTCACATCCGGGACAGGTGACAATCAGCCCCAGCATTTT.

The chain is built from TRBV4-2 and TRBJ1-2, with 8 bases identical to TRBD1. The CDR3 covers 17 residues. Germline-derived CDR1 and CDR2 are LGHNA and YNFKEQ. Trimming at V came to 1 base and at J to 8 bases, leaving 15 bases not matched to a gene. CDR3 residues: CASSQGGQVAPFWGYTF. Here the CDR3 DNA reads TGTGCCAGCAGCCAAGGGGGACAGGTGGCACCTTTTTGGGGCTACACCTTC.

The CDR3 region is CASSADGGEYF. The CDR3 nucleotides are TGTGCCAGCTCAGCGGACGGAGGCGAGTACTTC. The rearrangement uses TRBV18 and TRBJ2-5, with D maybe TRBD2 (5 bases). CDR1 and CDR2 from the germline V gene are KGHSH and LQKENI. This CDR3 has 11 residues. V lost 5 bases, J lost 12 bases, and 13 bases lay in between.

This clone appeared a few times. The CDR3 coding sequence is TGTGCCAGCTCACCTTCCGCAGTACTCCACACTGAAGCTTTCTTT. Translation gives CASSPSAVLHTEAFF. The chain carries TRBV18 and TRBJ1-1, with D hard to call. This CDR3 contains 15 residues. The V end was cut by 3 bases, the J end by 3 bases, with 14 bases between. Germline CDR1 and CDR2: KGHSH and LQKENI.

The CDR3: CATSKGGSSYNEQFF. CDR3 nucleotide sequence: TGTGCCACCAGCAAAGGAGGGAGCTCCTACAATGAGCAGTTCTTC. This chain links TRBV15 with TRBJ2-1, with D possibly being TRBD2 (6 bases). The CDR3 sequence is 15 residues long. Trimming left V 4 bases short and J 0 bases short, with 10 bases between. Germline V gene sequence: CDR1 LNHNV, CDR2 YYDKDF (reference sequence).

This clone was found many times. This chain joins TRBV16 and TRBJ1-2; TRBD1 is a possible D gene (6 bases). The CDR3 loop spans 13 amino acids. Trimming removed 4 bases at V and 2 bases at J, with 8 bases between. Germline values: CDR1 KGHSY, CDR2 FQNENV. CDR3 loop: CASSPGQNYGYTF. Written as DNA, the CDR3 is TGTGCCAGCAGCCCCGGACAGAACTATGGCTACACCTTC.

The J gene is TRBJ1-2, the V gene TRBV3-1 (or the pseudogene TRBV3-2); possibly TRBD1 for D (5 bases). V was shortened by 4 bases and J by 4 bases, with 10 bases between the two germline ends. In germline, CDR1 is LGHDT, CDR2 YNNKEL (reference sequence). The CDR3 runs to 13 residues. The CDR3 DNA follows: TGTGCCAGCAGCCCGGGACTCAGCTATGGCTACACCTTC. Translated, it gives CASSPGLSYGYTF.

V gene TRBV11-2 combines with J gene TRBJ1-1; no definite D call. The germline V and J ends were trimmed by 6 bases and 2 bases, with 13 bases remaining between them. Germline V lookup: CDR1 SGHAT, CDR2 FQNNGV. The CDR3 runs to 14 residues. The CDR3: CASSRTVTNTEAFF. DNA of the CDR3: TGTGCCAGCAGTAGAACAGTAACAAACACTGAAGCTTTCTTT.

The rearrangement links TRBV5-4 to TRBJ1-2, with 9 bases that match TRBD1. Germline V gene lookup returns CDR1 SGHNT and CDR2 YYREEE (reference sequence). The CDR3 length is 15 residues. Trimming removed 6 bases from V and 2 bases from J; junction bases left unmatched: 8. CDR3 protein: CASTQGQGQNYGYTF. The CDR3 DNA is TGTGCCAGCACCCAGGGACAGGGTCAAAACTATGGCTACACCTTC.

In DNA form, the CDR3 reads TGTGCCAGCAGCCACCTCAGGGGTCCCCTCCACTTT. It yields the protein CASSHLRGPLHF. This chain joins TRBV3-1 (or the pseudogene TRBV3-2) and TRBJ1-6; tentatively, D is TRBD1 (6 bases). The germline V gene encodes CDR1 LGHDT and CDR2 YNNKEL (reference sequence). CDR3 size: 12 residues. With 3 bases removed from V and 13 bases from J, the gap between germline ends came to 10 bases.

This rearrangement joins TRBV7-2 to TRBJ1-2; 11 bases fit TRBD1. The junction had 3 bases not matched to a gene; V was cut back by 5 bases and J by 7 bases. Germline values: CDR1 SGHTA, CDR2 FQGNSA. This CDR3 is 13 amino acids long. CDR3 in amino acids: CASSQDRGPGYTF. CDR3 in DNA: TGTGCCAGCAGCCAGGACAGGGGGCCTGGCTACACCTTC.

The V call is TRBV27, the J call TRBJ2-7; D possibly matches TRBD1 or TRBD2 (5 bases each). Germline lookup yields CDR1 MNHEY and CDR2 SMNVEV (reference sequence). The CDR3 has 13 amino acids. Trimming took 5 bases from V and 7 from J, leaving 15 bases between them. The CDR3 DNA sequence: TGTGCCAGCAGTATGGGACCGCGATATGAGCAGTACTTC. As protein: CASSMGPRYEQYF.

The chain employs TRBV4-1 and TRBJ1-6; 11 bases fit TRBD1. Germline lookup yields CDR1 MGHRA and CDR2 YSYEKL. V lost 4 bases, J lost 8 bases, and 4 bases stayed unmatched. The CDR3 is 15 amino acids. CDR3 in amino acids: CASSPRDRGYSPLHF. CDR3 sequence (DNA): TGCGCCAGCAGCCCCCGGGACAGGGGGTATTCACCCCTCCACTTT.

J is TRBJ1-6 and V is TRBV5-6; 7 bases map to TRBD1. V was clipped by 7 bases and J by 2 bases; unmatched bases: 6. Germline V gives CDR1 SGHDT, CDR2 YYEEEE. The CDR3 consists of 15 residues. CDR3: CASQNRGPYNSPLHF. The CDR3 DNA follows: TGTGCCAGCCAGAACAGGGGTCCCTATAATTCACCCCTCCACTTT.

CDR3 nucleotides: TGTGCCAGTAGTTCCGTCGGGACAGGATCTTACGAGCAGTACTTC. It encodes CASSSVGTGSYEQYF. V is TRBV19 and J is TRBJ2-7; 8 nucleotides align to TRBD1. Germline V gives CDR1 LNHDA, CDR2 SQIVND (reference sequence). There are 15 residues in the CDR3. V lost 5 bases to trimming and J lost 4 bases; unmatched junction nucleotides: 10.

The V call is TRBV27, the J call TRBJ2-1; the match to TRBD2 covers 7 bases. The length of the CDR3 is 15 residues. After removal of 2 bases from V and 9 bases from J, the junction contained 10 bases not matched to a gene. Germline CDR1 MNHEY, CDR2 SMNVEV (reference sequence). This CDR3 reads CASSLPNGGGSEQFF. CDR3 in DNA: TGTGCCAGCAGTTTACCGAATGGCGGGGGTAGTGAGCAGTTCTTC.

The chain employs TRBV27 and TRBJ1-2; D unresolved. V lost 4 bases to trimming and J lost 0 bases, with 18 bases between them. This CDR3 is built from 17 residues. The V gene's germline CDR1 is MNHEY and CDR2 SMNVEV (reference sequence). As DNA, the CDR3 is TGTGCCAGCAGTTCCAAACCTAAAGCGGACCCTAACTATGGCTACACCTTC. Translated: CASSSKPKADPNYGYTF.

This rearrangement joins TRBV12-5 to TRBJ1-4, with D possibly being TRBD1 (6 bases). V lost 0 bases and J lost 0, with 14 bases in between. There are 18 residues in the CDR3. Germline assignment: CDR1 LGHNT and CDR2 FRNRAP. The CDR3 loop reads CASGLVRYREATNEKLFF. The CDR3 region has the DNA TGTGCTAGTGGTTTGGTACGGTACAGGGAGGCAACTAATGAAAAACTGTTTTTT.

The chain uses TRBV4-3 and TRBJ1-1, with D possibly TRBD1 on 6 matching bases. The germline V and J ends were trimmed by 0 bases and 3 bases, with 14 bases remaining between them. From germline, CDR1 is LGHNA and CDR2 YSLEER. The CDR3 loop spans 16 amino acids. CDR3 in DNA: TGCGCCAGCAGCCAAGAAGGGGGGGGAGTCGACACTGAAGCTTTCTTT. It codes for CASSQEGGGVDTEAFF.

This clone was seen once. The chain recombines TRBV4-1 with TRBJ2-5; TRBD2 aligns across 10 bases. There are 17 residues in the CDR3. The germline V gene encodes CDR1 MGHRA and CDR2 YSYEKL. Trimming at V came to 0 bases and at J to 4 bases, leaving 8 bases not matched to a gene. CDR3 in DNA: TGCGCCAGCAGCCAAGATCCCAGCGGGGGGGCCTCAGAGACCCAGTACTTC. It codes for CASSQDPSGGASETQYF.

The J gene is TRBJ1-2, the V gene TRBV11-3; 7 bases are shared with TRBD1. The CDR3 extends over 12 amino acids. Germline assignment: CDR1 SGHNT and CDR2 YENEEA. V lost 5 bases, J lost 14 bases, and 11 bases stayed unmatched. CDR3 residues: CASSTGQSVLTF. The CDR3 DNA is TGTGCCAGCAGCACGGGACAGTCGGTTTTGACCTTC.

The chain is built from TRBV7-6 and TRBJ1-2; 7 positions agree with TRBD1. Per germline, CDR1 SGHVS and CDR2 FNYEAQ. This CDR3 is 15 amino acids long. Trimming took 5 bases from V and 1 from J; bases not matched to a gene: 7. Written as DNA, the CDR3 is TGTGCCAGCAGCCTCATGACAGGGAATAACTATGGCTACACCTTC. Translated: CASSLMTGNNYGYTF. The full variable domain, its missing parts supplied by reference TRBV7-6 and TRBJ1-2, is GAGVSQSPRYKVTKRGQDVALRCDPISGHVSLYWYRQALGQGPEFLTYFNYEAQQDKSGLPNDRFSAERPEGSISTLTIQRTEQRDSAMYRCASSLMTGNNYGYTFGSGTRLTVV.

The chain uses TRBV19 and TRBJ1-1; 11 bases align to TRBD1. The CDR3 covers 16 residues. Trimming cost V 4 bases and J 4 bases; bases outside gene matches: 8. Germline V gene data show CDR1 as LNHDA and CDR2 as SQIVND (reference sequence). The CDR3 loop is CASSTDRGRLSTEAFF. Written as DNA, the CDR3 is TGTGCCAGTAGTACGGACAGGGGGCGGTTGTCCACTGAAGCTTTCTTT. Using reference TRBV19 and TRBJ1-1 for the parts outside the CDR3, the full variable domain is DGGITQSPKYLFRKEGQNVTLSCEQNLNHDAMYWYRQDPGQGLRLIYYSQIVNDFQKGDIAEGYSVSREKKESFPLTVTSAQKNPTAFYLCASSTDRGRLSTEAFFGQGTRLTVV.

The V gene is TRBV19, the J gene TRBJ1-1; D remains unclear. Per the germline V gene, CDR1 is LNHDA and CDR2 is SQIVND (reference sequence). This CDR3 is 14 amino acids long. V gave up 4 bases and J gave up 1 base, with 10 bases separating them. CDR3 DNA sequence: TGTGCCAGTAGTAATCGGCTGCAGAACACTGAAGCTTTCTTT. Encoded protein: CASSNRLQNTEAFF. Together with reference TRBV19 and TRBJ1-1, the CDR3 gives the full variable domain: DGGITQSPKYLFRKEGQNVTLSCEQNLNHDAMYWYRQDPGQGLRLIYYSQIVNDFQKGDIAEGYSVSREKKESFPLTVTSAQKNPTAFYLCASSNRLQNTEAFFGQGTRLTVV.

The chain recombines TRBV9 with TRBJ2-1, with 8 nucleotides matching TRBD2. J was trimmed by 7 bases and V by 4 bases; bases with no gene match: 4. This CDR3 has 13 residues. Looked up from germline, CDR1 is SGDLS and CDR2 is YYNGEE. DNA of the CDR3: TGTGCCAGCAGCAACAGCGGGGGAAATGAGCAGTTCTTC. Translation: CASSNSGGNEQFF.

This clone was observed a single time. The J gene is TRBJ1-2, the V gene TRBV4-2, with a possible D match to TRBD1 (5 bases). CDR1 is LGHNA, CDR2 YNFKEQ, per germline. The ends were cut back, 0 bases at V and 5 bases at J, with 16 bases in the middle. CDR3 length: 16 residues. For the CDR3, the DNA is TGTGCCAGCAGCCAAGAATTTGCTGGGGGGTATTATGGCTACACCTTC. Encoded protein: CASSQEFAGGYYGYTF.

CDR3 sequence (DNA): TGTGCCACCAGTGACGGGAGACTAGCGGGGGCCACAGATACGCAGTATTTT. It is translated as CATSDGRLAGATDTQYF. The genes are TRBV24-1 and TRBJ2-3; 12 bases are a match to TRBD2. The germline V gene encodes CDR1 KGHDR and CDR2 SFDVKD. The length of the CDR3 is 17 residues. V was clipped by 4 bases and J by 2 bases; unmatched bases: 6.